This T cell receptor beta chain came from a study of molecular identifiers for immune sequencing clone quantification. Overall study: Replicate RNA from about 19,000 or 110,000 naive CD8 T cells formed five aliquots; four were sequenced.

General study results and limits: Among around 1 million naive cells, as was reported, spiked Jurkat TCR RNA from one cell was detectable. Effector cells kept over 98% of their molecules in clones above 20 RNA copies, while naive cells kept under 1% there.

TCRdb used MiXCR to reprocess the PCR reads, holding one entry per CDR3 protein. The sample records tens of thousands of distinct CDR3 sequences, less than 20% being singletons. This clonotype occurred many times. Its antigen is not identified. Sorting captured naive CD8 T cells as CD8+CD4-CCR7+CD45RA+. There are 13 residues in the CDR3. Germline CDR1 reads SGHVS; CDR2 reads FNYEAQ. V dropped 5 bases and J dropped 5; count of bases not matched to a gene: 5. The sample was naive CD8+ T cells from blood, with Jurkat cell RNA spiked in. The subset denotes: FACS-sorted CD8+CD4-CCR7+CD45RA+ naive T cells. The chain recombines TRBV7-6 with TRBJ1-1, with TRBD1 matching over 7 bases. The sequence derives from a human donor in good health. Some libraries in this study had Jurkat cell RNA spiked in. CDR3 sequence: CASSHRGGTEAFF. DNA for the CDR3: TGTGCCAGCAGCCACAGGGGAGGTACTGAAGCTTTCTTT.